This entry lists 30 T cell receptor beta chains sequenced from one sample in a study of blood T cells in healthy people across ages. The second PCR ran about 6 to 11 cycles with a sample-barcoded 5' primer and J-beta primers. MiXCR, run by TCRdb on the 5' RACE reads, gives a single entry per CDR3 protein. Here the sample spans about 1.8 million distinct CDR3 sequences, 40% to 55% being singletons. Sample: blood. All receptors come from a woman between 35 and 50 years old in good health.

Of note for this clonotype: Compared with germline, one end of the junction differs, possibly owing to a read error. This chain's CDR3 is CTTSRASADYEQYF. The CDR3, as DNA: TGTACCACCAGCAGAGCCAGCGCTGACTACGAGCAGTACTTC. The chain links TRBV15 to TRBJ2-7; no definite D call. CDR1 is LNHNV, CDR2 YYDKDF, per germline (reference sequence). The CDR3 runs to 14 residues.

The chain is built from TRBV29-1 and TRBJ1-2; 8 bases line up with TRBD1. CDR3 length: 12 residues. CDR1 and CDR2 (germline): SQVTM, ANQGSEA. V lost 7 bases, J lost 3 bases, and 4 bases stayed unmatched. CDR3 nucleotide sequence: TGCAGCGAGAAGACAGGGGACTATGGCTACACCTTC. This sequence encodes CSEKTGDYGYTF.

The chain carries TRBV28 and TRBJ1-1; a possible D gene is TRBD1 (6 bases). The CDR3 is made up of 17 amino acids. Germline V gene lookup returns CDR1 MDHEN and CDR2 SYDVKM. Trimming cost V 10 bases and J 1 base, with 25 bases left between them. The chain's CDR3 is CATLTRQRQARNTEAFF. The CDR3 nucleotides are TGTGCCACCCTCACCCGTCAACGACAGGCCCGGAACACTGAAGCTTTCTTT.

A few counts support this clonotype. J is TRBJ2-3 and V is TRBV12-3 or TRBV12-4; 10 nucleotides line up with TRBD1. The CDR3 is 16 amino acids. V shed 5 bases and J 0 bases; nucleotides not matched to a gene: 5. The CDR3 region has the DNA TGTGCCAGCAGTCGGACAGGGGGTCCTAGCACAGATACGCAGTATTTT. Its protein product is CASSRTGGPSTDTQYF.

The chain employs TRBV20-1 and TRBJ2-3; D perhaps matches TRBD2 (5 bases). Germline CDR1 reads DFQATT; CDR2 reads SNEGSKA (reference sequence). V dropped 3 bases and J dropped 0 bases, with 16 bases sitting between them. CDR3 length: 16 residues. CDR3 bases: TGCAGTGCTAGTGAGTTGTGGGGAGTAAGCACAGATACGCAGTATTTT. This gives the protein CSASELWGVSTDTQYF.

As DNA, the CDR3 is TGTGCCAGCAGTGTAGCGAAAGGGAGGATCAGCACAGATACGCAGTATTTT. Translated: CASSVAKGRISTDTQYF. The chain employs TRBV2 and TRBJ2-3, with D possibly matching TRBD2 (6 bases). Trimming left V 4 bases short and J 0 bases short, with 17 bases between. CDR1 and CDR2 from the germline V gene are SNHLY and FYNNEI. The CDR3 extends over 17 amino acids.

This chain joins TRBV19 and TRBJ1-5, with D hard to call. Trimming pared 3 bases from V and 5 bases from J, leaving 17 bases between. CDR3 length equals 16 residues. In germline, CDR1 is LNHDA, CDR2 SQIVND (reference sequence). The CDR3 DNA is TGTGCCAGTAGTATTGAGAGGCACCGCCAGTATCAGCCCCAGCATTTT. Residues: CASSIERHRQYQPQHF.

The genes are TRBV10-3 and TRBJ2-5, with 9 bases lining up with TRBD1. The J call may be faulty, since TRBJ2-7 better matches the DNA end. The CDR3 spans 17 residues. Germline V gives CDR1 ENHRY, CDR2 SYGVKD. The CDR3 protein is CAISESLSGQGFGEQYF. The CDR3 DNA sequence: TGTGCCATCAGTGAGTCTCTTTCGGGACAGGGTTTCGGCGAGCAGTACTTC.

The chain is built from TRBV7-2 and TRBJ2-3; a possible D gene is TRBD2 (5 bases). Trimming took off 3 bases at V and 0 bases at J, with 10 bases between the two ends. The CDR3 length is 15 residues. CDR1 is SGHTA and CDR2 is FQGNSA in the germline V gene. The CDR3 DNA is TGTGCCAGCAGCTTGCGGCGGGCAAGCACAGATACGCAGTATTTT. Its protein is CASSLRRASTDTQYF.

V and J are TRBV5-1 and TRBJ1-1, with D possibly being TRBD1 (6 bases). The germline CDR1 and CDR2 sequences are SGHRS and YFSETQ. The CDR3 totals 15 residues. V lost 2 bases to trimming and J lost 4 bases, with 15 bases between them. The CDR3 region is CASSFYPGDGTEAFF. CDR3 nucleotides: TGCGCCAGCAGCTTCTACCCAGGGGATGGCACTGAAGCTTTCTTT.

The chain uses TRBV5-1 and TRBJ2-6; D perhaps matches TRBD1 (6 bases). The length of the CDR3 is 17 residues. The ends were cut back, 0 bases at V and 4 bases at J, with 14 bases in the middle. Germline V gives CDR1 SGHRS, CDR2 YFSETQ. CDR3 nucleotides: TGCGCCAGCAGCTTGGGTTTTACAGGGACCGGGGCCAACGTCCTGACTTTC. It is translated as CASSLGFTGTGANVLTF.

The chain couples TRBV27 to TRBJ2-4; D unresolved. Near its end, the DNA agrees better with TRBJ2-7, so the J call may be wrong. This CDR3 region has 12 residues. Germline-derived CDR1 and CDR2 are MNHEY and SMNVEV (reference sequence). DNA for the CDR3: TGTGCCAGCGGCTTGCGTGACTACGAGCAGTACTTC. Translation: CASGLRDYEQYF.

This clonotype came up once. The CDR3 is CSVEDESRAGSYNEQFF. CDR3 DNA sequence: TGCAGCGTTGAAGATGAGTCCCGAGCGGGGAGCTACAATGAGCAGTTCTTC. The chain carries TRBV29-1 and TRBJ2-1, with 7 bases that match TRBD2. The CDR3 spans 17 residues. J was trimmed by 3 bases and V by 0 bases; bases with no gene match: 11. Germline V gene data show CDR1 as SQVTM and CDR2 as ANQGSEA.

This clonotype was seen a handful of times. The chain links TRBV15 to TRBJ2-3; D not certain. This CDR3 comprises 16 residues. V lost 1 base and J lost 8, with 19 bases in between. Germline CDR1 LNHNV, CDR2 YYDKDF (reference sequence). The CDR3 loop reads CATSRVTVGAGGTQYF. The DNA of the CDR3 is TGTGCCACCAGCAGAGTGACCGTAGGAGCCGGCGGTACGCAGTATTTT.

The gene calls are TRBV6-1 and TRBJ2-5, with D tentatively TRBD2 (5 bases). Germline values: CDR1 MNHNS, CDR2 SASEGT. V lost 8 bases and J 5 bases, leaving 12 bases between the germline ends. The CDR3 spans 12 residues. CDR3 bases: TGTGCCAGCGCAAGAACGGGGGAGACCCAGTACTTC. Its translation: CASARTGETQYF.

This clonotype showed up just once. The rearrangement joins TRBV4-1 to TRBJ2-6, with unresolved D. Germline-derived CDR1 and CDR2 are MGHRA and YSYEKL. This CDR3 has 15 amino acids. Trimming shortened V by 6 bases and J by 0 bases, and 9 bases separated the two germline ends. CDR3 bases: TGCGCCAGCAGACGAGACCACTCTGGGGCCAACGTCCTGACTTTC. This sequence encodes CASRRDHSGANVLTF.

The chain employs TRBV4-2 and TRBJ1-5; 7 bases align to TRBD1. The CDR3 contains 15 residues. In germline, CDR1 is LGHNA, CDR2 YNFKEQ. V lost 0 bases, J lost 5 bases, and 4 bases stayed unmatched. The CDR3 protein is CASSQDGTEYQPQHF. The CDR3 DNA reads TGTGCCAGCAGCCAAGACGGGACAGAATATCAGCCCCAGCATTTT.

The CDR3 nucleotides are TGTGCCAGCAGTTCTCCCTTTGGCTACACCTTC. Translation: CASSSPFGYTF. V and J are TRBV28 and TRBJ1-2; D gene ambiguous. Germline V gene sequence: CDR1 MDHEN, CDR2 SYDVKM. The CDR3 has 11 residues. Trimming shortened V by 4 bases and J by 7 bases, and 7 bases separated the two germline ends.

This chain links TRBV7-2 with TRBJ2-6; D gene unclear. The CDR3 is 15 amino acids. CDR1 SGHTA and CDR2 FQGNSA come from the germline V gene. Trimming shortened V by 2 bases and J by 0 bases, and 5 bases separated the two germline ends. CDR3 residues: CASSLPDSGANVLTF. In DNA form, the CDR3 reads TGTGCCAGCAGCTTACCAGACTCTGGGGCCAACGTCCTGACTTTC.

The chain couples TRBV7-2 to TRBJ1-4; possible D gene TRBD1, 6 bases. V was cut by 0 bases and J by 8 bases, with 13 bases left in between. CDR1 SGHTA and CDR2 FQGNSA come from the germline V gene. The CDR3 loop spans 15 amino acids. This CDR3 is CASSLAGGAWEKLFF. The CDR3 DNA follows: TGTGCCAGCAGCTTAGCGGGGGGGGCTTGGGAAAAACTGTTTTTT.

DNA for the CDR3: TGTGCCAGCAGCCGGACAGCTATTAATGAAAAACTGTTTTTT. Translated, it gives CASSRTAINEKLFF. The chain links TRBV7-2 to TRBJ1-4, with D possibly matching TRBD1 (6 bases). The V end was cut by 5 bases, the J end by 4 bases, with 11 bases between. The germline CDR1 and CDR2 sequences are SGHTA and FQGNSA. This CDR3 is 14 amino acids long.

The chain recombines TRBV28 with TRBJ2-7, with 7 nucleotides matching TRBD2. V trimming: 4 bases; J trimming: 0 bases; junction bases outside the gene matches: 9. The V gene's germline CDR1 is MDHEN and CDR2 SYDVKM. The length of the CDR3 is 16 residues. Written as DNA, the CDR3 is TGTGCCAGCAGTTCCCACCGGCGGGGGACCTCCTACGAGCAGTACTTC. Its protein product is CASSSHRRGTSYEQYF.

This clonotype was seen more than once but under ten times. This sequence joins TRBV20-1 and TRBJ2-5; no definite D call. The CDR3 has 11 amino acids. Germline V lookup: CDR1 DFQATT, CDR2 SNEGSKA (reference sequence). Between the trimmed V and J ends, which lost 8 bases and 5 bases, there was a span of 12 bases. The CDR3 DNA reads as TGCAGTCCTCTATACAGCGAGACCCAGTACTTC. This translates into CSPLYSETQYF.

The rearrangement joins TRBV2 to TRBJ1-4, with TRBD1 matching 9 bases. V gave up 6 bases and J gave up 7 bases; unmatched junction bases: 6. This CDR3 region has 14 residues. Germline V CDR1 and CDR2: SNHLY, FYNNEI. CDR3 region: CASSADRGGEKLFF. CDR3 nucleotides: TGTGCCAGCAGCGCAGACAGGGGGGGTGAAAAACTGTTTTTT.

This clonotype has just a few counts. V gene TRBV5-1 combines with J gene TRBJ2-7; 9 nucleotides agree with TRBD1. The CDR3 sequence is 15 residues long. The J segment lost 2 bases and the V segment lost 5 bases, leaving 8 bases of the junction unmatched. Germline-derived CDR1 and CDR2 are SGHRS and YFSETQ. CDR3 residues: CASRPDRGDTYEQYF. The CDR3 DNA sequence: TGCGCCAGCAGACCGGACAGGGGCGATACCTACGAGCAGTACTTC.

This chain uses TRBV28 with TRBJ2-3, with 7 bases aligning to TRBD1. CDR3 size: 17 residues. The V gene's germline CDR1 is MDHEN and CDR2 SYDVKM. V trimming: 3 bases; J trimming: 0 bases; junction bases outside the gene matches: 9. The CDR3, as DNA: TGTGCCAGCAGTTTTTACTCGACAGGGAAGAGCACAGATACGCAGTATTTT. This encodes CASSFYSTGKSTDTQYF.

This clonotype was found once. J is TRBJ2-5 and V is TRBV2; 12 bases are a match to TRBD2. Germline values: CDR1 SNHLY, CDR2 FYNNEI. The CDR3 is 15 amino acids. With 4 bases clipped from V and 11 bases from J, the junction kept 11 bases outside the gene matches. The CDR3 loop reads CASSVSSGGANEQYF. As DNA, the CDR3 is TGTGCCAGCAGTGTATCTAGCGGGGGGGCAAATGAGCAGTACTTC.

This chain joins TRBV2 and TRBJ2-7; 8 bases match TRBD1. The CDR3 is 14 residues long. V lost 1 base and J lost 6; bases outside the gene matches: 5. The germline V gene encodes CDR1 SNHLY and CDR2 FYNNEI. The CDR3 region is CASSEEQGVGEQYF. As DNA, the CDR3 is TGTGCCAGCAGTGAAGAACAGGGGGTGGGCGAGCAGTACTTC.

The genes are TRBV7-9 and TRBJ2-5; the match to TRBD1 covers 8 bases. The CDR3 consists of 12 residues. After removal of 4 bases from V and 13 bases from J, the junction contained 8 bases not matched to a gene. Germline assignment: CDR1 SEHNR and CDR2 FQNEAQ (reference sequence). The CDR3 DNA follows: TGTGCCAGCAGCTCAGGACAGGGCGGGCTGTACTTC. This gives the protein CASSSGQGGLYF.

J is TRBJ2-3 and V is TRBV9; TRBD1 aligns across 9 bases. The CDR3 runs to 16 residues. Trimming cost V 4 bases and J 2 bases; bases outside gene matches: 8. The germline CDR1 and CDR2 sequences are SGDLS and YYNGEE. CDR3 DNA sequence: TGTGCCAGCAGCCCACGACAGGGGGGGCCCACAGATACGCAGTATTTT. As protein: CASSPRQGGPTDTQYF.